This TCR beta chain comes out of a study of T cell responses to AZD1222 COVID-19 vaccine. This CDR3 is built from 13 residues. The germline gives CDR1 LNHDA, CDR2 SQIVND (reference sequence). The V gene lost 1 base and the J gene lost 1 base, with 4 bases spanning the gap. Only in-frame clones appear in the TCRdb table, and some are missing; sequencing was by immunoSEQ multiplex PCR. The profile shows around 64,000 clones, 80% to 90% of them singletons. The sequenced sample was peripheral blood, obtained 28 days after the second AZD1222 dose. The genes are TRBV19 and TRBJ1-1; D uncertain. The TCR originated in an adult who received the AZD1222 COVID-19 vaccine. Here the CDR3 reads CASSIGKNTEAFF. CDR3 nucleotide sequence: TGTGCCAGTAGTATAGGGAAGAACACTGAAGCTTTCTTT.